One sample yielded the 2 T cell receptor beta chains listed below, sequenced in a study of shared clonotypes between healthy human individuals. Naive-designated CD8 cells lacked CD45RO, were positively enriched for CCR7, and omitted terminally differentiated effector memory CD45RA+ cells. Here immunoSEQ multiplex PCR was the method, and the copy in TCRdb shows in-frame clones only, minus some. The sample carries almost 700,000 clones, 90% to 95% recorded once. The sample comprised naive CD8+ T cells sorted from blood. The receptor set was obtained from a young man in good health.

Only one count was recorded for this clone. This chain uses TRBV28 with TRBJ1-4; the D gene is possibly TRBD1 (6 bases). There are 14 residues in the CDR3. Germline-derived CDR1 and CDR2 are MDHEN and SYDVKM. Trimming removed 9 bases at V and 8 bases at J, with 19 bases between. CDR3 in amino acids: CASGRGPSEEKLFF. In DNA, the CDR3 is TGTGCCAGTGGCCGGGGGCCCTCGGAGGAAAAACTGTTTTTT.

The V gene is TRBV27, the J gene TRBJ2-1, with 8 positions matching TRBD2. The V and J ends lost 1 base and 6 bases, in that order; junction bases with no gene match: 5. Germline lookup yields CDR1 MNHEY and CDR2 SMNVEV (reference sequence). The CDR3 is 15 amino acids. The CDR3 here is CASSLWGTSLNEQFF. CDR3 nucleotides: TGTGCCAGCAGTTTATGGGGGACTAGTCTCAATGAGCAGTTCTTC.